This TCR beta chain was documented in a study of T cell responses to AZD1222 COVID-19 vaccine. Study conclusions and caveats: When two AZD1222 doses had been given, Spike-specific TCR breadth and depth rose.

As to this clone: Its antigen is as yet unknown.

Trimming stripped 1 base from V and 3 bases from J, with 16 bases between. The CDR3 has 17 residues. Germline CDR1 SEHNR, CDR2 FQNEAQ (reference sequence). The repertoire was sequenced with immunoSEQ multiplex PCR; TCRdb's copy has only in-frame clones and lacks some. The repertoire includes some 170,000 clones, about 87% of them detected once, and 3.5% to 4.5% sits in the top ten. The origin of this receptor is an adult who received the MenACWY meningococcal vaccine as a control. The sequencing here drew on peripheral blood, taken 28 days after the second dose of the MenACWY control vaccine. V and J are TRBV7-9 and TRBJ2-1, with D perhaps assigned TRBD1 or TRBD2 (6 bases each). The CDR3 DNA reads TGTGCCAGCAGCTTAGAATCAACGGGGGCCTACTACAATGAGCAGTTCTTC. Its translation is CASSLESTGAYYNEQFF.